A single sample is the source of the 3 T cell receptor beta chains below, sequenced in a study of shared clonotypes between healthy human individuals. The protocol was immunoSEQ multiplex PCR, while the TCRdb copy is restricted to in-frame clones and leaves out a portion. The sample has over 2,000,000 clones, just under 95% seen once. CD45RO-negative cells were positively selected for CCR7, leaving out terminally differentiated effector memory CD45RA+ cells. Sequences were obtained from naive CD8+ T cells from PBMCs. These receptors all stem from a man younger than 35 in good health. Some clones in this sample may be carry-over from other donors' samples.

The rearrangement links TRBV27 to TRBJ2-7; 7 bases are shared with TRBD2. V lost 8 bases and J lost 2; bases outside the gene matches: 9. Germline V lookup: CDR1 MNHEY, CDR2 SMNVEV (reference sequence). There are 14 residues in the CDR3. The chain's CDR3 is CASALRGSAYEQYF. The CDR3 DNA follows: TGTGCCAGCGCTCTCCGCGGGAGCGCCTACGAGCAGTACTTC.

The chain is built from TRBV25-1 and TRBJ1-6, with 9 bases fitting TRBD1. The CDR3 covers 15 residues. Germline V CDR1 and CDR2: MGHDK, SYGVNS. Germline trimming cut 6 bases from V and 6 bases from J; bases unmatched to any gene: 6. CDR3 amino acids: CASRDTGGFNSPLHF. The CDR3 DNA follows: TGTGCCAGCAGAGATACAGGGGGCTTTAATTCACCCCTCCACTTT.

The V and J genes are TRBV27 and TRBJ1-2, with no clear D. Germline V gene sequence: CDR1 MNHEY, CDR2 SMNVEV (reference sequence). The CDR3 covers 13 residues. V was trimmed by 2 bases and J by 10 bases, leaving 14 bases between them. The CDR3 bases are TGTGCCAGCAGTTTACTGCCAGGTCATTTCTACACCTTC. Amino acid sequence: CASSLLPGHFYTF.